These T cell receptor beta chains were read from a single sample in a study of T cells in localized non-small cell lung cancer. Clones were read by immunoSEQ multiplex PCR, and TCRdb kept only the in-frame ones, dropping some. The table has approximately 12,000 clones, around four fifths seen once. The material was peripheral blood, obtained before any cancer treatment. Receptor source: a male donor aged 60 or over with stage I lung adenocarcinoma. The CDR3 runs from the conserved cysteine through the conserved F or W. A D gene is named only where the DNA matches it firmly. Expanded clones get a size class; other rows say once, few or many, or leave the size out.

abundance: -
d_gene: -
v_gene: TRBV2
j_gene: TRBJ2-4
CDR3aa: CVSSLGQGGKNIQYF
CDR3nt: TGTGTCAGCTCCTTAGGGCAGGGTGGCAAAAACATTCAGTACTTC

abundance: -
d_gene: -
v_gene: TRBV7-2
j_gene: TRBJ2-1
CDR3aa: CASSPVGGWQFF
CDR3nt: TGTGCCAGCAGCCCCGTCGGGGGATGGCAGTTCTTC

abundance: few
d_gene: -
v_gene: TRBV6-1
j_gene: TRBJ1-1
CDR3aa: CASRSIGGVNTEAFF
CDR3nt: TGTGCCAGCAGGTCCATCGGGGGAGTGAACACTGAAGCTTTCTTT

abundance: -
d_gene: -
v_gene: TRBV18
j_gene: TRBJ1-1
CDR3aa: CASSPYKGNTEAFF
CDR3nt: TGTGCCAGCTCACCCTACAAGGGGAACACTGAAGCTTTCTTT

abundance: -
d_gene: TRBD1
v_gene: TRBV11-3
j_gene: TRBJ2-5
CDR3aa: CASSPGQGIWGETQYF
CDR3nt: TGTGCCAGCAGCCCGGGACAGGGGATCTGGGGGGAGACCCAGTACTTC

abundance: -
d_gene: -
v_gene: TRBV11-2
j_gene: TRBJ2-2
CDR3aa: CASRPLAMNTGELFF
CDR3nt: TGTGCCAGCAGGCCTCTAGCGATGAACACCGGGGAGCTGTTTTTT

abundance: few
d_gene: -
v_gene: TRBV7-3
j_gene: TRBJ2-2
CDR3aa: CASSFTATGELFF
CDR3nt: TGTGCCAGCAGCTTCACAGCTACCGGGGAGCTGTTTTTT

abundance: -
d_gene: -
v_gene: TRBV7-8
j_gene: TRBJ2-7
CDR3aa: CASSSRGGTLGYEQYF
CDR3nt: TGTGCCAGCAGCTCCCGGGGCGGGACGCTCGGCTACGAGCAGTACTTC

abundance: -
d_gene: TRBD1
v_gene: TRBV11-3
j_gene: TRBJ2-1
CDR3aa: CASSLRGTGGNEQFF
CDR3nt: TGTGCCAGCAGCTTAAGGGGGACAGGGGGCAATGAGCAGTTCTTC

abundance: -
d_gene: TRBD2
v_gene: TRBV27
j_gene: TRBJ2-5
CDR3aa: CASRGLASGQETQYF
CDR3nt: TGTGCCAGCCGGGGCTTGGCTAGCGGCCAAGAGACCCAGTACTTC

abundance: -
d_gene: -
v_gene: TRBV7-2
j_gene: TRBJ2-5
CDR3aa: CASSLALDDLWAQYF
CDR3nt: TGTGCCAGCAGCTTAGCGCTCGATGACCTTTGGGCCCAGTACTTC

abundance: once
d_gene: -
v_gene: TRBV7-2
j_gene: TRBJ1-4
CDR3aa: CASSLDGRGRNEKLFF
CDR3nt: TGTGCCAGCAGCTTAGATGGGCGAGGCCGAAATGAAAAACTGTTTTTT

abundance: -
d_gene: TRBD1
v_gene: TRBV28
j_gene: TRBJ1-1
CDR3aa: CASSLGARGSTEAFF
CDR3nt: TGTGCCAGCAGTTTAGGAGCCAGGGGGAGCACTGAAGCTTTCTTT

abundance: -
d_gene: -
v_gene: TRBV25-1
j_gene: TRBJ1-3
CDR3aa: CASSEFGGNTIYF
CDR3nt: TGTGCCAGCAGTGAGTTCGGTGGAAACACCATATATTTT

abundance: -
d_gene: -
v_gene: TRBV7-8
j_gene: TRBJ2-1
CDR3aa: CASSPWNEQFF
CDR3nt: TGTGCCAGCAGCCCTTGGAATGAGCAGTTCTTC

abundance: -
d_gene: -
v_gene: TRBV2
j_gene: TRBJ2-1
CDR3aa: CASSQLPVKEQFF
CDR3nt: TGTGCCAGCAGTCAGCTCCCGGTGAAGGAGCAGTTCTTC

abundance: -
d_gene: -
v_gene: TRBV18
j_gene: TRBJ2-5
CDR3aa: CASSPRTGNQETQYF
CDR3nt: TGTGCCAGCTCTCCCAGAACAGGCAACCAAGAGACCCAGTACTTC

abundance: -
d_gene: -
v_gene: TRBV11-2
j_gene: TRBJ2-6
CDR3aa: CASSRCAKQQSRANVLTF
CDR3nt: TGTGCCAGCAGCCGTTGTGCCAAGCAACAAAGTCGGGCCAACGTCCTGACTTTC

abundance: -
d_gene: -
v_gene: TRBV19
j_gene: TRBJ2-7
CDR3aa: CASSGSARRSEQYF
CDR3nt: TGTGCCAGTAGTGGCAGTGCCCGGCGGAGTGAGCAGTACTTC

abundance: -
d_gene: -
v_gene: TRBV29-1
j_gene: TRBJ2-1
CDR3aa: CSMTSYNEQFF
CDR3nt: TGCAGCATGACTAGCTACAATGAGCAGTTCTTC

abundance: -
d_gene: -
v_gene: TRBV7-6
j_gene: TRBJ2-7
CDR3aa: CASSPGEEQYF
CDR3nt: TGTGCCAGCAGCCCAGGGGAGGAGCAGTACTTC

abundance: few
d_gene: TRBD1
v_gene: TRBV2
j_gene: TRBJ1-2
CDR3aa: CASGTDYGYTF
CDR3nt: TGTGCCAGTGGGACAGACTATGGCTACACCTTC

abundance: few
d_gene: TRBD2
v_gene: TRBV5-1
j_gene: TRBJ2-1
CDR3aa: CASKGLAGVDEQFF
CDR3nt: TGCGCCAGTAAGGGACTAGCGGGAGTCGATGAGCAGTTCTTC

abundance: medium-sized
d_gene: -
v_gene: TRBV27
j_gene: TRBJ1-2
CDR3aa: CASSLYSPGIRDYGYTF
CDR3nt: TGTGCCAGCAGTTTATACTCCCCGGGGATTAGAGACTATGGCTACACCTTC

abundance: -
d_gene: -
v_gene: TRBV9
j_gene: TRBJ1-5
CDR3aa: CASSVGVGNQPQHF
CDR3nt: TGTGCCAGCAGCGTAGGGGTTGGGAATCAGCCCCAGCATTTT

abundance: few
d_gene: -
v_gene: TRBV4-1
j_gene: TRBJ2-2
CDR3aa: CASSQDYQQGIGRGELFF
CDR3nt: TGCGCCAGCAGCCAAGACTATCAGCAGGGGATTGGTCGGGGGGAGCTGTTTTTT

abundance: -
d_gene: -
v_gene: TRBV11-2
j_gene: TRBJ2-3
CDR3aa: CASSSTTGGNTQYF
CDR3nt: TGTGCCAGCAGCTCCACCACTGGGGGAAATACGCAGTATTTT

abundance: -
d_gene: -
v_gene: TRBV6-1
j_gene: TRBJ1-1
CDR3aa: CASSEHRSTEAFF
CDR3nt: TGTGCCAGCAGTGAACACAGGTCCACTGAAGCTTTCTTT

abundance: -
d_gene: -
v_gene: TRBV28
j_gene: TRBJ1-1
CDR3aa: CASSPGLGSNTEAFF
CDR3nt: TGTGCCAGCAGTCCTGGCCTGGGATCGAACACTGAAGCTTTCTTT

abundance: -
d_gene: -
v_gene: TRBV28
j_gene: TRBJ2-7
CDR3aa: CASSLFGSSYEQYF
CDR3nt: TGTGCCAGCAGTTTATTTGGTAGTTCGTACGAGCAGTACTTC

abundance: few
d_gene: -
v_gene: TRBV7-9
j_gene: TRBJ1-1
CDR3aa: CASSLAGNTEAFF
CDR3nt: TGTGCCAGCAGCTTAGCGGGGAACACTGAAGCTTTCTTT

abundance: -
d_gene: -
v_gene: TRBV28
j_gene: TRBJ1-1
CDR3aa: CASSPVWRGNEAFF
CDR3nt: TGTGCCAGCAGCCCAGTGTGGAGGGGGAATGAAGCTTTCTTT

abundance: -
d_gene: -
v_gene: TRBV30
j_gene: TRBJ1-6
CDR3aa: CAWSAASNSPLHF
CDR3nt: TGTGCCTGGTCGGCCGCTTCTAATTCACCCCTCCACTTT

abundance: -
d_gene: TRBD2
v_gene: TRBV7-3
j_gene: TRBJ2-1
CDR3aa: CASSLKTSGRDNEQFF
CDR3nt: TGTGCCAGCAGCTTGAAAACTAGCGGGAGGGACAATGAGCAGTTCTTC

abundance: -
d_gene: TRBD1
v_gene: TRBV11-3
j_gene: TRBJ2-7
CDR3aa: CASSTRQGYEQYF
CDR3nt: TGTGCCAGCAGCACGAGACAGGGCTACGAGCAGTACTTC

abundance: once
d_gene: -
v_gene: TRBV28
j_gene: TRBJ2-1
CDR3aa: CASSLGAWTDSYNEQFF
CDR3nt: TGTGCCAGCAGTTTGGGCGCCTGGACAGATTCCTACAATGAGCAGTTCTTC

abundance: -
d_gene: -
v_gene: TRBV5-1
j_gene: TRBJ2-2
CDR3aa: CASSLVSVSDSNTGELFF
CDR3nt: TGCGCCAGCAGCTTGGTTTCTGTATCGGACAGCAACACCGGGGAGCTGTTTTTT

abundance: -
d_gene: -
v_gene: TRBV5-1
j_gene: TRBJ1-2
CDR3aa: CASSLGQSLSNYGYTF
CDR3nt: TGCGCCAGCAGCTTGGGACAGAGCCTATCTAACTATGGCTACACCTTC

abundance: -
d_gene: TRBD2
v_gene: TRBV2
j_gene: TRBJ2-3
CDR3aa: CASGWPPGLAGRRTDTQYF
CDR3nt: TGTGCCAGCGGTTGGCCCCCGGGACTAGCGGGCCGTCGGACAGATACGCAGTATTTT

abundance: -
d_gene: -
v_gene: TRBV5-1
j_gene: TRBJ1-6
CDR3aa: CASSLGPGLGSPLHF
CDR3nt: TGCGCCAGCAGCTTGGGACCGGGGTTAGGATCACCCCTCCACTTT

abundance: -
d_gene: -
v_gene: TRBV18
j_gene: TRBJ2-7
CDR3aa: CASSPSALPGLSSYEQYF
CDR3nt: TGTGCCAGCTCACCGTCAGCCCTCCCGGGACTCAGCTCCTACGAGCAGTACTTC

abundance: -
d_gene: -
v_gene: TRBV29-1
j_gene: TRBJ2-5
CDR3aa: CSVGPAGGKETQYF
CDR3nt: TGCAGCGTCGGGCCGGCGGGCGGGAAAGAGACCCAGTACTTC

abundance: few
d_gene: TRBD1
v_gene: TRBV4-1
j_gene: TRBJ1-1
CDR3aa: CASSHQRQGPEAFF
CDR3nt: TGCGCCAGCAGCCACCAAAGACAGGGCCCTGAAGCTTTCTTT

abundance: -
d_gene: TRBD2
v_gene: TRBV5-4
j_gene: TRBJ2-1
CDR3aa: CASRLGLAGSYNEQFF
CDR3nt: TGTGCCAGCAGACTCGGACTAGCGGGCTCCTACAATGAGCAGTTCTTC

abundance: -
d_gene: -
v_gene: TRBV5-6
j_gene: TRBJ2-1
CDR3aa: CASSFGGPQQFF
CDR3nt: TGTGCCAGCAGCTTTGGTGGGCCCCAGCAGTTCTTC

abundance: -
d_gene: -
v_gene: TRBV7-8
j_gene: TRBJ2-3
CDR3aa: CASSLAGQSPRLTQYF
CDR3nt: TGTGCCAGCAGCTTAGCAGGGCAGAGCCCGAGACTTACGCAGTATTTT

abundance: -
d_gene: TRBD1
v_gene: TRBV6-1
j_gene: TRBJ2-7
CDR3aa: CASSEGRQGVYEQYF
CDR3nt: TGTGCCAGCAGTGAAGGAAGACAGGGTGTCTACGAGCAGTACTTC

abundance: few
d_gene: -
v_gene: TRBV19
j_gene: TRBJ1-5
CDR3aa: CASSMGWTVNQPQHF
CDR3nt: TGTGCCAGTAGTATGGGTTGGACAGTCAATCAGCCCCAGCATTTT

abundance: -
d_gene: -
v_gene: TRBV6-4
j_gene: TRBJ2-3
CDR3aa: CASSEGASTDTQYF
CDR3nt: TGTGCCAGCAGTGAGGGGGCTAGCACAGATACGCAGTATTTT

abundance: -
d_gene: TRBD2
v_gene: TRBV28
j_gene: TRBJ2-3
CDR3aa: CASSFSGLAATDTQYF
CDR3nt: TGTGCCAGCAGTTTCTCGGGACTAGCGGCTACAGATACGCAGTATTTT

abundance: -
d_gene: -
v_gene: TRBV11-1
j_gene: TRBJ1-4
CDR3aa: CASSPGLNEKLFF
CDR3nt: TGTGCCAGCAGCCCGGGACTTAATGAAAAACTGTTTTTT

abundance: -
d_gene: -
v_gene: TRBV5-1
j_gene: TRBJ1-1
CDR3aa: CASSWGMIGVSMNTEAFF
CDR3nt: TGCGCCAGCAGCTGGGGTATGATCGGAGTTTCCATGAACACTGAAGCTTTCTTT

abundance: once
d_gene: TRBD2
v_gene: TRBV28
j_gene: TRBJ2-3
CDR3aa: CASSPKWGGRRETQYF
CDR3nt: TGTGCCAGCAGCCCGAAATGGGGGGGGAGACGGGAAACGCAGTATTTT

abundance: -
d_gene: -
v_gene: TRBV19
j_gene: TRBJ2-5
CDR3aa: CASSIGPGETQYF
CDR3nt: TGTGCCAGTAGTATTGGCCCCGGGGAGACCCAGTACTTC

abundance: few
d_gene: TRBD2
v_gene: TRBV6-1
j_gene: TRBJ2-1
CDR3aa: CASSERLATYNEQFF
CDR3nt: TGTGCCAGCAGTGAAAGACTAGCGACCTACAATGAGCAGTTCTTC